The rows below give T cell receptor beta chains drawn from one sample of a study of vaccination and CD4 T cells after COVID-19. No antigen is known for these receptors. MiXCR was run by TCRdb on the PCR reads, yielding one entry per CDR3 protein. The profile shows about 30,000 distinct CDR3 sequences, approximately 40% of them singletons. Sequenced here: CD4+ T cells from blood, cultured in vitro, sampled about 7 months after SARS-CoV-2 vaccination. These receptor sequences come from a human donor who had recovered from COVID-19. Both conserved end residues are part of each CDR3. Clone size is stated in some rows and not others, as once, few, many or a class when expanded.

CASSDEGAQQFF TRBV2 once
CSASHGAGVTDTQYF TRBV20-1 few
CASSLGTVASGYTF TRBV28 -
CASSIGGRPNTEAFF TRBV19 -
CASSIGAGQGEQYF TRBV7-3 -
CASSPGQIHTEAFF TRBV28 -
CASTPQGLRNQPQHF TRBV7-2 -
CASSEDRADTQYF TRBV6-1 few
CASSRVTANNQPQHF TRBV19 -
CASSHYRGLTDSGANVLTF TRBV28 -
CASSLGGTRESYEQYF TRBV7-9 few
CASSPGTVGYGYTF TRBV5-4 -
CATSQRDGAGAGELFF TRBV15 few
CASNSGTRQVGTGELFF TRBV7-9 -
CASSPPPGQNYGYTF TRBV18 -
CASSYRLFTTSYEQYF TRBV28 -
CAAQYTPRQGMGYGYTF TRBV28 -
CASSWSQTDTQYF TRBV12-3/TRBV12-4 -
CASSHTDITYNEQFF TRBV19 -
CASSYSVRANEQFF TRBV6-5 few
CASRDSLQETQYF TRBV28 few
CATSGAGGVDEQFF TRBV24-1 few
CASSAGLAGGTDTQYF TRBV27 -
CSARESHADRVNEKLFF TRBV20-1 -
CSARPGQGIHEQYF TRBV20-1 few
CASSESKESYNEQFF TRBV6-1 -
CATSSTYFLTDTQYF TRBV15 few
CSVELAQETQYF TRBV20-1 few
CASSPLPGRGQGAYNEQFF TRBV7-9 -
CASSQQGVDTEAFF TRBV19 -
CATSRGAGGGQPQHF TRBV15 -
CASSKQGTDTQYF TRBV6-2/TRBV6-3 -
CSAFLAGAGARETQYF TRBV20-1 -
CASSSRPGGFRTDTQYF TRBV6-5 few
CASSLDPIAGEQYF TRBV7-9 few
CASSIGWGRVPGETQYF TRBV19 -
CASTGTKNTEAFF TRBV19 -
CASSSRGGELFF TRBV7-9 few
CASSLGGQGASQPQHF TRBV5-4 -
CASSPRDTGVAHEQYF TRBV6-1 -
CASSLDVGRGQETQYF TRBV7-7 -
CASSVQGKRYKQYF TRBV2 -
CASSGTDNQPQHF TRBV7-9 medium-sized
CASRTDGNYGYTF TRBV12-3/TRBV12-4 -